This T cell receptor (beta chain) was captured by sequencing in a study of synovial regulatory T cells in juvenile arthritis. The study, taken as a whole, reports: Inflammation-associated Treg cells in blood had less TCR diversity than the remaining blood Treg cells.

This clone is medium-sized by frequency. Its specificity is not known. The CDR3 spans 16 residues. Only the protein sequence is given. From germline, CDR1 is SGHAT and CDR2 FQDESV (reference sequence). TCRdb's table, derived via immunoSEQ multiplex PCR, lists solely in-frame clones and lacks some. The sample table includes under 1,200 clones. V is TRBV11-1 and J is TRBJ2-1; the TRBD1 assignment by TCRdb is unverifiable without DNA. This sequence was found in a donor between 2 and 29 years old with juvenile idiopathic arthritis. The sequencing sample was made of Treg cells from blood. Sample subset: HLA-DR+ inflammation-associated blood Treg cells. The chain's CDR3 is CASSLASGTGIDEQFF.